This is a list of T cell receptor beta chains from one sample in a study of blood T cell repertoires in COVID-19. Clones were sequenced by immunoSEQ multiplex PCR, and TCRdb holds only the in-frame ones, with some missing. The sample includes tens of thousands of clones, roughly three quarters seen only once; the top ten take 8% to 10%. Material for sequencing was peripheral blood. These receptors were obtained from a man between 65 and 85 years old with active or convalescent COVID-19. CDR3s include the opening cysteine and the closing phenylalanine or tryptophan. The D gene is left open where the match is weak. The size entry is marked missing in some rows and otherwise reads once, few, many or a size class.

DNA | CDR3 | V | size | J | D
TGTGCCAGTAGGCCAGGGACAGCCATGAACACTGAAGCTTTCTTT | CASRPGTAMNTEAFF | TRBV6-5 | . | TRBJ1-1 | TRBD1
TGTGCCAGCTCACAGATACAGGGTGGCTACACCTTC | CASSQIQGGYTF | TRBV18 | . | TRBJ1-2 | .
TGTGCCAGCAGTTTACAGGCTACGGTTTACAATGAGCAGTTCTTC | CASSLQATVYNEQFF | TRBV28 | . | TRBJ2-1 | .
TGCGCCAGCAGTGCACAGGGAAGGGAGACCCAGTACTTC | CASSAQGRETQYF | TRBV10-2 | . | TRBJ2-5 | .
TGTGCCTGGACGGGAGGAAACGAGCAGTACTTC | CAWTGGNEQYF | TRBV30 | . | TRBJ2-7 | TRBD2
TGTGCCAGCAGCGTAACAGCGGGGGATCAAGAGACCCAGTACTTC | CASSVTAGDQETQYF | TRBV9 | . | TRBJ2-5 | TRBD2
TGTGCCAGCAGTTCCGCCGGGACAGGGTACCACGAGCAGTACTTC | CASSSAGTGYHEQYF | TRBV6-5 | . | TRBJ2-7 | TRBD1
TGCGCCAGCAGTGAGGGGGACAGCTTCACAGATACGCAGTATTTT | CASSEGDSFTDTQYF | TRBV10-2 | few | TRBJ2-3 | TRBD1
TGTGCCAGCAGCAACGGGGATTCACGAGAGCAGTTCTTC | CASSNGDSREQFF | TRBV3-1/TRBV3-2 | few | TRBJ2-1 | .
TGTGCCAGCAGCCAGGGACAGATTCTAGGGGCGGACACCGGGGAGCTGTTTTTT | CASSQGQILGADTGELFF | TRBV4-2 | . | TRBJ2-2 | TRBD1
TGTGCCAGCAGGCAGGGGGAATACAATGAGCAGTTCTTC | CASRQGEYNEQFF | TRBV25-1 | once | TRBJ2-1 | TRBD1
TGTGCCACGCGCTACGGACAGAACTCCTACGAGCAGTACTTC | CATRYGQNSYEQYF | TRBV6-6 | . | TRBJ2-7 | .
TGTGCCAGCAGTGAGGTCCAGGGAATCACTGAAGCTTTCTTT | CASSEVQGITEAFF | TRBV6-1 | . | TRBJ1-1 | .
TGTGCCAGCCCCCCACCGGGGGGGACTGAAGCTTTCTTT | CASPPPGGTEAFF | TRBV6-5 | . | TRBJ1-1 | .
TGTGCCAGCATACAGGGATTCACAGATACGCAGTATTTT | CASIQGFTDTQYF | TRBV2 | . | TRBJ2-3 | .
TGTGCCAGCAGCTTGATATCGACAGGGACTGGAAACACCATATATTTT | CASSLISTGTGNTIYF | TRBV7-2 | . | TRBJ1-3 | TRBD1
TGTGCCAGCAACCGGGACAGCGGACAGCCCCAGCATTTT | CASNRDSGQPQHF | TRBV2 | . | TRBJ1-5 | TRBD1
TGTGCCAGCAGCTTAGACTACACAGATACGCAGTATTTT | CASSLDYTDTQYF | TRBV7-2 | . | TRBJ2-3 | .
TGTGCCAGCAGTCCCGGGCAAGAGACCCAGTACTTC | CASSPGQETQYF | TRBV7-6 | . | TRBJ2-5 | .
TGCGCCAGCAGTAGTGGACTAGGGGCGGGGGAGACCCAGTACTTC | CASSSGLGAGETQYF | TRBV5-1 | . | TRBJ2-5 | TRBD2
TGTGCCAGCGCGACAGGGGACAATCAGCCCCAGCATTTT | CASATGDNQPQHF | TRBV6-5 | . | TRBJ1-5 | TRBD1
TGTGCCAGCAGTATAAGACTAGCGGGGGGCTCAACAGCCGGGGAGCTGTTTTTT | CASSIRLAGGSTAGELFF | TRBV5-4 | few | TRBJ2-2 | TRBD2
TGTGCCTGGACCCGGACAGGGAGCACAGATACGCAGTATTTT | CAWTRTGSTDTQYF | TRBV30 | medium-sized | TRBJ2-3 | TRBD1
TGTGCCAGCAGCTTGGGTGGGACAGGGTCGTCTGGAAACACCATATATTTT | CASSLGGTGSSGNTIYF | TRBV5-4 | . | TRBJ1-3 | TRBD1
TGTGCCAGCAGCTTCGAGACACCATCGACTGAAGCTTTCTTT | CASSFETPSTEAFF | TRBV7-9 | . | TRBJ1-1 | .
TGCAGCAACAGAAGACTATACGATGTCGATGAGCAGTTCTTC | CSNRRLYDVDEQFF | TRBV29-1 | . | TRBJ2-1 | .
TGTGCCAGCAGCTTAATGCAGTCCCGTTCCACTGAAGCTTTCTTT | CASSLMQSRSTEAFF | TRBV11-3 | . | TRBJ1-1 | .
TGTGCCAGTTGGACAGATGGAAACACCATATATTTT | CASWTDGNTIYF | TRBV12-3/TRBV12-4 | . | TRBJ1-3 | .
TGTGCCAGCAGTGACCCCGGGAAATCTGGAAACACCATATATTTT | CASSDPGKSGNTIYF | TRBV6-1 | . | TRBJ1-3 | .
TGTGCCAGCAGCGCGATTAGTGGAGATACGCAGTATTTT | CASSAISGDTQYF | TRBV9 | . | TRBJ2-3 | .
TGTGCCAGCAGCTTACGGGGACTCCCGGGGACCCAGTACTTC | CASSLRGLPGTQYF | TRBV7-3 | few | TRBJ2-5 | .
TGTGCCAGCTCACCTACCGGGGTGCAAGAGACCCAGTACTTC | CASSPTGVQETQYF | TRBV18 | . | TRBJ2-5 | .
TGTGCCAGCAAGGGGGACAGGAACACCGGGGAGCTGTTTTTT | CASKGDRNTGELFF | TRBV28 | . | TRBJ2-2 | TRBD1
TGTGCCAGCAGTTTGATCGGACAGAAAAATGAAAAACTGTTTTTT | CASSLIGQKNEKLFF | TRBV28 | few | TRBJ1-4 | .
TGTGCCAGCAGTCGTGGACTAGCCAGGACCGGGGAGCTGTTTTTT | CASSRGLARTGELFF | TRBV11-3 | . | TRBJ2-2 | TRBD2
TGTGCCAGCAGCCGCTCAGCGGGGTTCACAGATACGCAGTATTTT | CASSRSAGFTDTQYF | TRBV7-9 | . | TRBJ2-3 | TRBD2
TGTGCCAGCAGCTTACCGGGACCTGGGGGGAATGAGCAGTTCTTC | CASSLPGPGGNEQFF | TRBV11-2 | . | TRBJ2-1 | .
TGTGCCAGCAGTGATCTCGGGTCTGTCTCAGATACGCAGTATTTT | CASSDLGSVSDTQYF | TRBV2 | . | TRBJ2-3 | .
TGCGCCAGCAGCCGGGACAGGCGAATCACAGATACGCAGTATTTT | CASSRDRRITDTQYF | TRBV10-1 | . | TRBJ2-3 | TRBD1
TGTGCCAGCAGCTTCCAGGCTAATGAAAAACTGTTTTTT | CASSFQANEKLFF | TRBV7-9 | few | TRBJ1-4 | .
TGCGCCAGCAGTGGAAGTACAGGGAATCAGCCCCAGCATTTT | CASSGSTGNQPQHF | TRBV10-2 | . | TRBJ1-5 | .
TGTGCCAGCACACAGGGGGCTGGTGGCTACACCTTC | CASTQGAGGYTF | TRBV12-3/TRBV12-4 | . | TRBJ1-2 | TRBD1